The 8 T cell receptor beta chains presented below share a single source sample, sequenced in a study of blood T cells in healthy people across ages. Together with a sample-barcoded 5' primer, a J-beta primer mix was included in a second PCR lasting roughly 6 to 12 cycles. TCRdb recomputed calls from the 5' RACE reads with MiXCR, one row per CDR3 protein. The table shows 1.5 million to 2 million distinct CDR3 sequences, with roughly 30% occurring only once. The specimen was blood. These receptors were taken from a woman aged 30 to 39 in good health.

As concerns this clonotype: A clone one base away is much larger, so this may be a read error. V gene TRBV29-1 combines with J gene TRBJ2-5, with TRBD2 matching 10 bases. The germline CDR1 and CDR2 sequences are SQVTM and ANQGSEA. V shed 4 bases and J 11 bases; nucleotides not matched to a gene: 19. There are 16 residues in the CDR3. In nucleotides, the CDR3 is TGCAGCGTTGTTGGTAGCGGGGGGTCATCAGACAATGAGCAGTACTTC. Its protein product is CSVVGSGGSSDNEQYF.

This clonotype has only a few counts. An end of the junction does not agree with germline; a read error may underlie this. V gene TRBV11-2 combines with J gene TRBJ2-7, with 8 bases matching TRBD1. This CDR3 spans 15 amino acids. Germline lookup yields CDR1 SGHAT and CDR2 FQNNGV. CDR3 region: CARSLVSGGLYEQYF. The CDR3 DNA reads TGTGCCAGAAGCTTAGTGTCAGGGGGCCTCTACGAGCAGTACTTC. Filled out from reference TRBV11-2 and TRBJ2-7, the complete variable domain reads EAGVAQSPRYKIIEKRQSVAFWCNPISGHATLYWYQQILGQGPKLLIQFQNNGVVDDSQLPKDRFSAERLKGVDSTLKIQPAKLEDSAVYLCARSLVSGGLYEQYFGPGTRLTVT.

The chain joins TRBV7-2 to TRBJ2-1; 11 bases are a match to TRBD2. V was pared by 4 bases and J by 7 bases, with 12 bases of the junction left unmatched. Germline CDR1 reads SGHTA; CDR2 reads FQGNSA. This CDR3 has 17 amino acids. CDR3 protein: CASSSGSVAGGRNEQFF. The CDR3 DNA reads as TGTGCCAGCAGCTCCGGATCCGTAGCGGGAGGGCGGAATGAGCAGTTCTTC.

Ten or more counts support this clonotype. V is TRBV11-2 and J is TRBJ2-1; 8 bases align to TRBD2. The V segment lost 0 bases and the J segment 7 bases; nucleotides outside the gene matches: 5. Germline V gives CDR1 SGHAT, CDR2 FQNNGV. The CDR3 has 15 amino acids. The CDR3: CASSLDGGLANEQFF. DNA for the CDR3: TGTGCCAGCAGCTTAGATGGTGGACTAGCTAATGAGCAGTTCTTC.

DNA of the CDR3: TGTGCCAGCAGCATTCCAGGGGCTGGAGAGACCCAGTACTTC. Protein: CASSIPGAGETQYF. The J gene is TRBJ2-5, the V gene TRBV7-9; perhaps TRBD1 as D (6 bases). V dropped 5 bases and J dropped 4 bases, with 14 bases sitting between them. This CDR3 has 14 residues. Germline CDR1 reads SEHNR; CDR2 reads FQNEAQ (reference sequence). The full variable domain, in which reference TRBV7-9 and TRBJ2-5 provide the parts outside the CDR3, is DTGVSQNPRHKITKRGQNVTFRCDPISEHNRLYWYRQTLGQGPEFLTYFQNEAQLEKSRLLSDRFSAERPKGSFSTLEIQRTEQGDSAMYLCASSIPGAGETQYFGPGTRLLVL.

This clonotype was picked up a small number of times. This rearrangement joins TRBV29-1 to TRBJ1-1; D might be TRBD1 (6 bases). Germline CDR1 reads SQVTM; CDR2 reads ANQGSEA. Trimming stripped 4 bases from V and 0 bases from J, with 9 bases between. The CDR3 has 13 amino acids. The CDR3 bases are TGCAGCGTTGTAAAGGGGGTGAACACTGAAGCTTTCTTT. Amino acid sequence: CSVVKGVNTEAFF.

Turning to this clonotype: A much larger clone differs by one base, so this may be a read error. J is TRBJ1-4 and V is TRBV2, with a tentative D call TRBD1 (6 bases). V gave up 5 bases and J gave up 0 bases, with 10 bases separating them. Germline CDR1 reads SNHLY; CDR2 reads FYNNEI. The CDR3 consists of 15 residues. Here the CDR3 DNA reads TGTGCCAGCAGTCCGGACAGACCAACTAATGAAAAACTGTTTTTT. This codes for CASSPDRPTNEKLFF.

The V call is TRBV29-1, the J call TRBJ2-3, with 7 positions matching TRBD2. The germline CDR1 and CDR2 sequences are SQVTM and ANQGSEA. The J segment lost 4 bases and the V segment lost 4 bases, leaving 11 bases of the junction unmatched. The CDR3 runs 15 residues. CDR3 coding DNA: TGCAGCGTTGGGCGCGGGACTACCACGGCAGATACGCAGTATTTT. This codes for CSVGRGTTTADTQYF.